This T cell receptor (beta chain) appears in the sequencing data of a study of control samples from healthy donors and cancer patients. Repertoires were generated with immunoSEQ multiplex PCR, while TCRdb's copy carries only in-frame clones and drops some. Of tens of thousands of clones in the sample, about 87% were seen once. This CDR3 spans 18 amino acids. V lost 6 bases and J 0 bases, leaving 20 bases between the germline ends. Germline V gene data show CDR1 as SNHLY and CDR2 as FYNNEI. Sequenced input: blood. The source of this sequence is a woman in her seventies in good health. The chain joins TRBV2 to TRBJ1-4; D may be TRBD1 (6 bases). The CDR3 nucleotides are TGTGCCAGCAGGCCCCTGCCAGGGGAAGGGGCAACTAATGAAAAACTGTTTTTT. Translated, it gives CASRPLPGEGATNEKLFF.